This entry concerns a single TCR beta chain. Its matching antigen is unknown. This sample was included in a study of shared clonotypes between healthy human individuals. Broader study findings: In a few donors, 4.5% to 5.5% of naive CD4 clonotypes appeared in common. Generation probabilities were higher for clonotypes shared across all four sorted-subset donors than for unshared ones.

CDR1 and CDR2 from the germline V gene are MNHNY and SVGAGI (reference sequence). Trimming at V came to 4 bases and at J to 1 base, leaving 6 bases not matched to a gene. The CDR3 is 16 amino acids. Naive CD8 populations comprised CD45RO-negative cells positively selected for CCR7, excluding terminally differentiated effector memory CD45RA+ cells. It was across several immunoSEQ plates that each subset's genomic DNA was evenly split. Replicate PCRs for sorted subsets used approximately 220 ng DNA; this equaled 25,000 to 35,000 T cell genomes. Profiling relied on immunoSEQ multiplex PCR, and the TCRdb table lists in-frame clones only, not all of them. The sample has around 1,900,000 clones, around 95% seen once; the top ten hold about 1.6%.

The sequenced sample was naive CD8+ T cells from PBMCs. The sequence derives from a man younger than 30 in good health. Some clones in this sample may be carry-over from other donors' samples. The gene calls are TRBV6-6 and TRBJ1-2; 10 bases line up with TRBD1. CDR3 coding DNA: TGTGCCAGCAGTTCGACAGGGGGCGCAGTTAACTATGGCTACACCTTC. As protein: CASSSTGGAVNYGYTF.